Listed below are T cell receptor beta chains from one sample, sequenced in a study of cytomegalovirus exposure and HLA in healthy donors. Method: immunoSEQ multiplex PCR; TCRdb's copy keeps in-frame clones and lacks some. The repertoire has about 200,000 clones, approximately 80% of them found once; the top ten carry roughly an eighth. The sample comprised PBMCs. These receptor sequences come from a woman aged 30 to 39 in good health and CMV-seropositive. The CDR3 runs from the conserved cysteine through the conserved F or W. D genes are given only for firm matches. Not all rows give a size; the values are once, few, many and, for expanded clones, a class.

v_gene	d_gene	j_gene	abundance	CDR3aa	CDR3nt
TRBV4-2	TRBD2	TRBJ2-4	-	CASSHPGLAGEAKNIQYF	TGTGCCAGCAGCCATCCGGGACTAGCGGGGGAAGCCAAAAACATTCAGTACTTC
TRBV7-9	TRBD2	TRBJ2-7	-	CASSFGGGEEQYF	TGTGCCAGCAGCTTCGGCGGGGGGGAAGAGCAGTACTTC
TRBV5-6	-	TRBJ1-5	few	CASSLGGGGNNQPQHF	TGTGCCAGCAGCTTGGGGGGAGGGGGAAATAATCAGCCCCAGCATTTT
TRBV7-9	-	TRBJ2-2	-	CASSLGGNTGELFF	TGTGCCAGCAGCTTGGGAGGGAACACCGGGGAGCTGTTTTTT
TRBV5-1	-	TRBJ2-7	-	CASSFEDYHYEQYF	TGCGCCAGCAGCTTCGAAGACTACCACTACGAGCAGTACTTC
TRBV6-1	-	TRBJ1-2	-	CASSGISGDGYTF	TGTGCCAGCAGTGGCATATCCGGGGATGGCTACACCTTC
TRBV28	-	TRBJ2-7	-	CASSLWSSGSEQYF	TGTGCCAGCAGTTTATGGTCCTCGGGAAGCGAGCAGTACTTC
TRBV13	TRBD1	TRBJ2-7	once	CASSLGRQGHYEQYF	TGTGCCAGCAGCTTAGGCCGACAGGGCCACTACGAGCAGTACTTC
TRBV28	-	TRBJ1-1	-	CASSLEVQLNTEAFF	TGTGCCAGCAGTTTAGAAGTACAGCTGAACACTGAAGCTTTCTTT
TRBV13	-	TRBJ1-1	-	CASSKTQIYTEAFF	TGTGCCAGCAGTAAAACCCAGATTTACACTGAAGCTTTCTTT
TRBV5-1	-	TRBJ2-1	-	CASTLTPSSYNEQFF	TGCGCCAGCACCCTGACTCCATCCTCCTACAATGAGCAGTTCTTC
TRBV5-1	TRBD1	TRBJ1-3	-	CASSLGQGPGNTIYF	TGCGCCAGCAGCTTAGGACAGGGGCCTGGAAACACCATATATTTT
TRBV7-2	TRBD1	TRBJ1-6	-	CASSFTGVRSPLHF	TGTGCCAGCAGCTTTACAGGGGTCAGGTCACCCCTCCACTTT
TRBV4-2	TRBD1	TRBJ2-2	-	CASSQTPGQGWTGELFF	TGTGCCAGCAGCCAGACACCGGGACAGGGGTGGACCGGGGAGCTGTTTTTT
TRBV5-1	-	TRBJ1-1	-	CASSLGRARGTEAFF	TGCGCCAGCAGCTTGGGGAGGGCCCGGGGAACTGAAGCTTTCTTT
TRBV4-2	TRBD1	TRBJ2-2	once	CASSPGTVRTGELFF	TGTGCCAGCAGCCCAGGGACAGTGAGGACCGGGGAGCTGTTTTTT
TRBV11-2	-	TRBJ1-1	-	CASSSNQKTEAFF	TGTGCCAGCAGCTCCAATCAGAAAACTGAAGCTTTCTTT
TRBV30	-	TRBJ1-4	-	CAWSVSRGTNEKLFF	TGTGCCTGGAGTGTAAGCAGGGGAACTAATGAAAAACTGTTTTTT
TRBV19	-	TRBJ2-7	-	CASSRTVGSEQYF	TGTGCCAGTAGTAGGACAGTGGGCTCCGAGCAGTACTTC
TRBV28	TRBD2	TRBJ2-1	-	CASSPAGTSGGNEQFF	TGTGCCAGCAGTCCGGCCGGGACTAGCGGGGGTAATGAGCAGTTCTTC
TRBV6-5	TRBD1	TRBJ1-3	-	CASSRQGARGNTIYF	TGTGCCAGCAGTCGACAGGGGGCGAGAGGAAACACCATATATTTT
TRBV7-9	TRBD1	TRBJ1-1	-	CSSSIWTGGNTEAFF	TGTTCCAGCAGCATCTGGACAGGGGGGAACACTGAAGCTTTCTTT